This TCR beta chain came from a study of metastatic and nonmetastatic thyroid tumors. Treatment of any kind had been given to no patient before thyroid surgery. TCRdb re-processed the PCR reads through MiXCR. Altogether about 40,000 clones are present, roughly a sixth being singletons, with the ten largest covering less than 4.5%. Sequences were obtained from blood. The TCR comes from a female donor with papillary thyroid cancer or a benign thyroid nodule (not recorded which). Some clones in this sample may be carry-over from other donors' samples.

DNA of the CDR3: TGTGCCAGCAGTGATAGGCAGGGGTCCCACGAGCAGTACTTC. Translation gives CASSDRQGSHEQYF. The V gene is TRBV2, the J gene TRBJ2-7, with D maybe TRBD1 (6 bases). The V end lost 3 bases, the J end lost 5 bases, and 14 bases lay between the germline ends. CDR3 size: 14 residues. CDR1 SNHLY and CDR2 FYNNEI come from the germline V gene.